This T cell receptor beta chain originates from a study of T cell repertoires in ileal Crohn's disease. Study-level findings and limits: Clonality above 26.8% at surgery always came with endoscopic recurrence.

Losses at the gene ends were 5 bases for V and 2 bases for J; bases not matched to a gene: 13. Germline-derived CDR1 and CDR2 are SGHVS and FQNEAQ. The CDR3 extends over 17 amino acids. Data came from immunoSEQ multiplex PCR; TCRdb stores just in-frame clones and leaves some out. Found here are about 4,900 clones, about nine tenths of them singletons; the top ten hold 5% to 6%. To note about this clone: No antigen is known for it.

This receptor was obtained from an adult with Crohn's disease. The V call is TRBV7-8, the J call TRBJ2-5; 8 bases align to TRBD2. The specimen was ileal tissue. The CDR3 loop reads CASSPGSRPGGQETQYF. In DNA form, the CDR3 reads TGTGCCAGCAGCCCAGGTTCGCGCCCGGGAGGGCAAGAGACCCAGTACTTC.